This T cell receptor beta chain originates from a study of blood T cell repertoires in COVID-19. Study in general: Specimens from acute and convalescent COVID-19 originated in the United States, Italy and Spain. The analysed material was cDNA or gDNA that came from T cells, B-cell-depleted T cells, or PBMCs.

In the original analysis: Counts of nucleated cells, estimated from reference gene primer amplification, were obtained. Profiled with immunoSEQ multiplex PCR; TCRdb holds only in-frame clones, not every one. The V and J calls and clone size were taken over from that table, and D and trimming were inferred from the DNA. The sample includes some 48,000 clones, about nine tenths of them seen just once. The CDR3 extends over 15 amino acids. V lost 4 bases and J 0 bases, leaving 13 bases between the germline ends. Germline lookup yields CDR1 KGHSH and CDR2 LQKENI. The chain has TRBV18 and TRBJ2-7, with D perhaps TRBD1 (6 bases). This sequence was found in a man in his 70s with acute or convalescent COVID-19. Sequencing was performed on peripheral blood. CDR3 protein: CASSLSGANSYEQYF. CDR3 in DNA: TGTGCCAGCTCACTTTCAGGGGCCAACTCCTACGAGCAGTACTTC.